This T cell receptor (beta chain) was sequenced for a study of T cell responses to AZD1222 COVID-19 vaccine. Whole-study findings and limits: White British donors predominated, females outnumbered males, and clonal diversity was possibly underestimated. Repertoires were collected only later (after the peak T cell response had occurred).

Remarks on this clone: The antigen is not known.

This CDR3 has 12 amino acids. CDR1 GTSNPN and CDR2 SVGIG come from the germline V gene (reference sequence). The ends were cut back, 7 bases at V and 5 bases at J, with 12 bases in the middle. TCRdb's copy holds only in-frame clones and misses some; the assay was immunoSEQ multiplex PCR. The table includes approximately 120,000 clones, around 83% detected once. The study pooled second doses at about 4 or about 12 weeks. V gene TRBV30 combines with J gene TRBJ1-3, with a possible D match to TRBD1 (6 bases). The origin of this receptor is an adult who received the AZD1222 COVID-19 vaccine. This specimen consisted of peripheral blood, obtained 28 days after the second AZD1222 dose. The CDR3 bases are TGTGCCTACTACAGGGATAGAAACACCATATATTTT. It translates to CAYYRDRNTIYF.